Below, one TCR beta chain is given with its context. Its specificity is unknown. This sample was included in a study of CD8 T cells in ankylosing spondylitis. The CDR3 extends over 16 amino acids. V lost 5 bases, J lost 7 bases, and 21 bases lay in between. Germline V gene data show CDR1 as SGHAT and CDR2 as FQNNGV. Study results and caveats: About 8 highly homologous variants made up a TCR beta motif, and this motif appeared characteristic of ankylosing spondylitis blood. Reports of some motif variants in reactive arthritis synovial fluid and blood predate this one. Peripheral blood samples showed relatively rare disease-linked clones, and these clones were CD8+. Disease-linked clones reportedly showed significant enrichment in matched ankylosing spondylitis synovial fluid.

Molecular-barcoded quantitative 5'-RACE produced these TCR beta libraries. TCRdb reanalysed the 5' RACE reads using MiXCR and keeps one entry per CDR3 protein. Here the sample spans about 750,000 distinct CDR3 sequences, under 20% being singletons. The sequenced material came from blood, either unsorted or a sorted T cell fraction (not recorded which). V usage is TRBV11-2 and J usage is TRBJ2-1, with D uncertain. This clonotype was obtained from a male donor with ankylosing spondylitis. The CDR3 DNA is TGTGCCAGCAGCCCATTCGTAGGAGTGCGTAGGAATGAGCAGTTCTTC. Residues: CASSPFVGVRRNEQFF.